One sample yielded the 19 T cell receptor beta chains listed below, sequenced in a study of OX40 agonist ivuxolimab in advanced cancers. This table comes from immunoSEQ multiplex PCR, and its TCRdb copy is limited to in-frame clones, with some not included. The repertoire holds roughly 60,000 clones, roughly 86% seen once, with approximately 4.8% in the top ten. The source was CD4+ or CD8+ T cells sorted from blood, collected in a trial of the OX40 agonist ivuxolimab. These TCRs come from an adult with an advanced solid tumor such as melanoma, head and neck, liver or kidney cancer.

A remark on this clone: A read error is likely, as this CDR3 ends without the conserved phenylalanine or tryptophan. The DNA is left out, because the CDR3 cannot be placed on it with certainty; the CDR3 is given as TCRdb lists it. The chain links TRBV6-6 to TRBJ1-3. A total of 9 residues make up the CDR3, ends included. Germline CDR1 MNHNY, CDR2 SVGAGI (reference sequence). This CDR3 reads CASSYRLES.

CDR3 sequence (DNA): TGTGCCAGCAGCTACTGGGAGGGGGCAGCCGAGCAGTACTTC. The encoded protein is CASSYWEGAAEQYF. The chain links TRBV5-5 to TRBJ2-7; D might be TRBD1 or TRBD2, each matching 7 bases. Germline CDR1 reads SGHKS; CDR2 reads YYEKEE (reference sequence). The length of the CDR3 is 14 residues. V lost 3 bases and J lost 6, with 16 bases in between.

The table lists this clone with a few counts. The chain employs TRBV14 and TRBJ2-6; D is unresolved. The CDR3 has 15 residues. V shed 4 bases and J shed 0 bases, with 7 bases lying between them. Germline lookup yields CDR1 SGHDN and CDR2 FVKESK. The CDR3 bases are TGTGCCAGCAGCCGCCAGAGCTCTGGGGCCAACGTCCTGACTTTC. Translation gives CASSRQSSGANVLTF.

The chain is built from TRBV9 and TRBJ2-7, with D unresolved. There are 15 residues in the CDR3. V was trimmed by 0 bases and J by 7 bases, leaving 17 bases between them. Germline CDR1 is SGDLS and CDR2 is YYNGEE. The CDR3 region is CASSVGGGTSHEQYF. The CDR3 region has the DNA TGTGCCAGCAGCGTAGGAGGCGGAACCTCCCATGAGCAGTACTTC. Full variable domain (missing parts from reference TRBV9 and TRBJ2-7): DSGVTQTPKHLITATGQRVTLRCSPRSGDLSVYWYQQSLDQGLQFLIQYYNGEERAKGNILERFSAQQFPDLHSELNLSSLELGDSALYFCASSVGGGTSHEQYFGPGTRLTVT.

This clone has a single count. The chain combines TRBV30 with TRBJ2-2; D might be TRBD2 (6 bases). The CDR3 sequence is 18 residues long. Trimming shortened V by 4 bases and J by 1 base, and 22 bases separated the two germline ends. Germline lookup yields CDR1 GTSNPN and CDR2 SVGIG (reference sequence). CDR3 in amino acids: CAWTGEEGHSWNTGELFF. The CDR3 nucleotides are TGTGCCTGGACCGGGGAGGAGGGCCATTCTTGGAACACCGGGGAGCTGTTTTTT.

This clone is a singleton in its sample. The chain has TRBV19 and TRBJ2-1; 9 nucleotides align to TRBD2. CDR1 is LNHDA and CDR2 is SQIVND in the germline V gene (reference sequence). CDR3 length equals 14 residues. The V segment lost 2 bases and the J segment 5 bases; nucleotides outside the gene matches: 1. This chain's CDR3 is CASSIQRGDNEQFF. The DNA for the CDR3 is TGTGCCAGTAGTATACAGCGGGGGGACAATGAGCAGTTCTTC.

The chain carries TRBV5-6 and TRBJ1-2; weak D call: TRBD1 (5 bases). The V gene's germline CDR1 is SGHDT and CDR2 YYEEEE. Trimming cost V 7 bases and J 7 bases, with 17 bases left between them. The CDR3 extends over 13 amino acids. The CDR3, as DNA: TGTGCCAGCTTCCCGCCGGGGCCGGGTGGCTACACCTTC. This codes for CASFPPGPGGYTF.

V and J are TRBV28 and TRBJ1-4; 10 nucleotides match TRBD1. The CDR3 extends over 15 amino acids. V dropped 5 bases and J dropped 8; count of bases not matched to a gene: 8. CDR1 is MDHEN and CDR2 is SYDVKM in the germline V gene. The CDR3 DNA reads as TGTGCCAGCAGTCAGAAAGGGACAGGGGAAGAAAAACTGTTTTTT. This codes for CASSQKGTGEEKLFF.

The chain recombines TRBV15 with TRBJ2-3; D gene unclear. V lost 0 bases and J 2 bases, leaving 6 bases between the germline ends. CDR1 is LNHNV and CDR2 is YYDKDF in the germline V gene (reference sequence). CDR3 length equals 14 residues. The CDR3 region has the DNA TGTGCCACCAGCAGAGAAAGGAACACAGATACGCAGTATTTT. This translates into CATSRERNTDTQYF. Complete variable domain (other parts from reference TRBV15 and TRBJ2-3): DAMVIQNPRYQVTQFGKPVTLSCSQTLNHNVMYWYQQKSSQAPKLLFHYYDKDFNNEADTPDNFQSRRPNTSFCFLDIRSPGLGDTAMYLCATSRERNTDTQYFGPGTRLTVL.

CDR3 coding DNA: TGTGCCAGCAGCTTGGCGGATTCACCCCTCCACTTT. It codes for CASSLADSPLHF. The J gene is TRBJ1-6, the V gene TRBV7-2, with no clear D. The V end lost 3 bases, the J end lost 8 bases, and 5 bases lay between the germline ends. This CDR3 comprises 12 residues. Germline assignment: CDR1 SGHTA and CDR2 FQGNSA.

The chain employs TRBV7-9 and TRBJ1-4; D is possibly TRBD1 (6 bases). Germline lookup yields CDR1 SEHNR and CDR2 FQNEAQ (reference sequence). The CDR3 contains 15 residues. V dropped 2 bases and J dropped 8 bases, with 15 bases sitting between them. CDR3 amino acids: CASSLKARGWEKLFF. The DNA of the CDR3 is TGTGCCAGCAGCTTAAAGGCCAGGGGTTGGGAAAAACTGTTTTTT.

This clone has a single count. The CDR3 DNA sequence: TGCGCCAGCAGTGAGTTGACACTAGCTTCCTACGAGCAGTACTTC. This encodes CASSELTLASYEQYF. V usage is TRBV10-2 and J usage is TRBJ2-7, with D tentatively TRBD2 (6 bases). The V gene's germline CDR1 is WSHSY and CDR2 SAAADI. V shed 1 base and J shed 1 base, with 11 bases lying between them. The length of the CDR3 is 15 residues.

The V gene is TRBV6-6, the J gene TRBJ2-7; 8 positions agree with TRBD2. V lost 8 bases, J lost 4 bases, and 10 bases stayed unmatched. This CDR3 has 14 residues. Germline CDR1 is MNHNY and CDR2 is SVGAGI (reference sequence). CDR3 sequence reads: CASPPPGGAYEQYF. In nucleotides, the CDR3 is TGTGCCAGCCCTCCCCCGGGGGGGGCTTACGAGCAGTACTTC.

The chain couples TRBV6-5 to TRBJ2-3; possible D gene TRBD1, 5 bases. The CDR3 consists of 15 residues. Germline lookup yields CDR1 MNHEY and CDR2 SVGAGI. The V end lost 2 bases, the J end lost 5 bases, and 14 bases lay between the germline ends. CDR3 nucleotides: TGTGCCAGCAGTTACGGTGGCAGGGTAGTAGATACGCAGTATTTT. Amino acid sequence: CASSYGGRVVDTQYF.

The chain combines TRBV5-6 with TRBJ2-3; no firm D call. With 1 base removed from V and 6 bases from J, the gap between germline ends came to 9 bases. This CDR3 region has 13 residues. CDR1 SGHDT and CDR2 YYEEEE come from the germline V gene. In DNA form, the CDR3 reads TGTGCCAGCAGCTTGCCCGCTGGGGATACGCAGTATTTT. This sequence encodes CASSLPAGDTQYF.

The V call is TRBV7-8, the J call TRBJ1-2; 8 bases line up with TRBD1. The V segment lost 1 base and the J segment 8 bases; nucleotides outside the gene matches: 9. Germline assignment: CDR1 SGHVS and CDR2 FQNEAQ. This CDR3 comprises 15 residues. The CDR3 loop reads CASSLEVGTGGGYTF. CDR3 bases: TGTGCCAGCAGCTTAGAGGTTGGGACAGGTGGAGGCTACACCTTC.

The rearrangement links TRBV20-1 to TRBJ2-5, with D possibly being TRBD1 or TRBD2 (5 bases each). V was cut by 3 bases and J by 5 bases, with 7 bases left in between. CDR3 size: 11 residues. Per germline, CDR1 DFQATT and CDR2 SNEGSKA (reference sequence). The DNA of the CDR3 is TGCAGTGCTAGCGGGGCGGAGACCCAGTACTTC. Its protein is CSASGAETQYF.

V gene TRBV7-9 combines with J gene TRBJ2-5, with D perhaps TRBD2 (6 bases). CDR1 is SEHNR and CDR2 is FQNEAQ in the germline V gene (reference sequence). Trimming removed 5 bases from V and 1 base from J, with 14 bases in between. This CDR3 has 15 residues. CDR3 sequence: CASSVRLVPQETQYF. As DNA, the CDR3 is TGTGCCAGCAGCGTTAGACTAGTTCCCCAAGAGACCCAGTACTTC.

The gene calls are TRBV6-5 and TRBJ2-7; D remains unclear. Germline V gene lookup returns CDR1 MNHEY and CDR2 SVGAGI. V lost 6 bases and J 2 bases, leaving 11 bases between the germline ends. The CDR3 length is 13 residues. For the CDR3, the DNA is TGTGCCAGCAGCCAGGACGGCCCCTACGAGCAGTACTTC. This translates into CASSQDGPYEQYF.